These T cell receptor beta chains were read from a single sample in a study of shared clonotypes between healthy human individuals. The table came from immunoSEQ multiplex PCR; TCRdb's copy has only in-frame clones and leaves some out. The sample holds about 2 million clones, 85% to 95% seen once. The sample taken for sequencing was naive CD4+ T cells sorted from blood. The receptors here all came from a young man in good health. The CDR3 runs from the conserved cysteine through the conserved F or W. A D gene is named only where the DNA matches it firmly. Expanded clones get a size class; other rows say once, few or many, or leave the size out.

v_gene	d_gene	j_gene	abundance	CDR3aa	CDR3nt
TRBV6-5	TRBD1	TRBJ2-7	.	CASSSGGPYEQYF	TGTGCCAGCAGTTCAGGGGGTCCCTACGAGCAGTACTTC
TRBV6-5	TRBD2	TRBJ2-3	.	CASRHGLGAQYF	TGTGCCAGCAGACACGGACTAGGTGCGCAGTATTTT
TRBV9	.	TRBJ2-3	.	CASSRAGWIEGSTDTQYF	TGTGCCAGCAGTCGCGCAGGGTGGATAGAGGGGAGCACAGATACGCAGTATTTT
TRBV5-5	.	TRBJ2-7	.	CASSLVPLSSYEQYF	TGTGCCAGCAGCTTGGTGCCCCTGAGCTCCTACGAGCAGTACTTC
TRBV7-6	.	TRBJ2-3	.	CASSRVRGATDTQYF	TGTGCCAGCAGCCGGGTAAGAGGGGCCACAGATACGCAGTATTTT
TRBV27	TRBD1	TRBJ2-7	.	CASSLGGQGYEQYF	TGTGCCAGCAGTTTGGGAGGACAGGGGTACGAGCAGTACTTC
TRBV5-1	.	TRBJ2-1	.	CASSILGVDEQFF	TGCGCCAGCAGCATCTTAGGGGTCGATGAGCAGTTCTTC
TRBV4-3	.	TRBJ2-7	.	CASSLEVQFYEQYF	TGCGCCAGCAGCCTCGAGGTACAGTTCTACGAGCAGTACTTC
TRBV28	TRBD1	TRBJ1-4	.	CASRTGNEKLFF	TGTGCCAGTAGGACAGGGAATGAAAAACTGTTTTTT
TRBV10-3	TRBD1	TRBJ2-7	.	CAISGGQEVLEQYF	TGTGCCATCAGTGGGGGACAGGAGGTCCTCGAGCAGTACTTC
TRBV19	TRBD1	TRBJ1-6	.	CASSGQGQSPLHF	TGTGCCAGTAGTGGACAGGGACAATCACCCCTCCACTTT
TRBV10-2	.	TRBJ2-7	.	CASTHDYEQYF	TGCGCCAGCACCCACGACTACGAGCAGTACTTC
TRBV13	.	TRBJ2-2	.	CASRGRSGLGDGELFF	TGTGCCAGCAGGGGGAGAAGCGGTCTCGGTGACGGGGAGCTGTTTTTT
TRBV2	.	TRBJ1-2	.	CASSPRTSGYTF	TGTGCCAGCAGTCCCCGGACAAGTGGCTACACCTTC
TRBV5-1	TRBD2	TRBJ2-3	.	CASSSSGGTDTQYF	TGCGCCAGCAGCTCTAGCGGAGGCACAGATACGCAGTATTTT
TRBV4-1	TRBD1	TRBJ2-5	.	CASSHNGQGSYPETQYF	TGCGCCAGCAGCCATAACGGACAGGGAAGTTATCCAGAGACCCAGTACTTC
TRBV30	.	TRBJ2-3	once	CAWGGWDTQYF	TGTGCCTGGGGGGGATGGGATACGCAGTATTTT
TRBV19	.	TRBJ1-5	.	CASARKQGMGQPQHF	TGTGCCAGTGCCCGGAAGCAGGGAATGGGGCAGCCCCAGCATTTT
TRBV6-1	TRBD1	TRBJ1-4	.	CASSAGTVNEKLFF	TGTGCCAGCAGTGCCGGGACAGTTAATGAAAAACTGTTTTTT
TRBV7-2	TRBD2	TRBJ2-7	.	CASSLVGLAVSTYEQYF	TGTGCCAGCAGCTTAGTGGGACTAGCGGTTTCAACCTACGAGCAGTACTTC
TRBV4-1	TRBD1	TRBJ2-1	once	CASSDPGQGAREQFF	TGCGCCAGCAGCGACCCGGGACAGGGGGCCCGTGAGCAGTTCTTC
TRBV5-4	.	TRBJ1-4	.	CASSLKGEKLFF	TGTGCCAGCAGCTTGAAGGGTGAAAAACTGTTTTTT
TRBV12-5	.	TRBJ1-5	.	CASGLVAASQPQHF	TGTGCTAGTGGTTTGGTTGCTGCGAGTCAGCCCCAGCATTTT
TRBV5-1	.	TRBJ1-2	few	CASSLAGDSYGYTF	TGCGCCAGCAGCTTGGCAGGGGATAGCTATGGCTACACCTTC
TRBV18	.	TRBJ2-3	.	CASSPPRGSDTQYF	TGTGCCAGCTCACCACCGAGGGGGTCAGATACGCAGTATTTT
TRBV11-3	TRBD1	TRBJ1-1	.	CASSSQGVTEAFF	TGTGCCAGCAGCTCACAGGGGGTGACTGAAGCTTTCTTT
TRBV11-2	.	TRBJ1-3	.	CASSLGALSSGNTIYF	TGTGCCAGCAGCTTAGGGGCTCTAAGCTCTGGAAACACCATATATTTT
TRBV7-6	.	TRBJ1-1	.	CASRGSGNTEAFF	TGTGCCAGCAGAGGCTCAGGGAACACTGAAGCTTTCTTT
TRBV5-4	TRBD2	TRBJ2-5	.	CASSVAGVKVQETQYF	TGTGCCAGCAGTGTGGCGGGGGTTAAGGTTCAAGAGACCCAGTACTTC
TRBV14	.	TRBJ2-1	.	CASSQDSGISEQFF	TGTGCCAGCAGCCAAGATAGTGGCATATCTGAGCAGTTCTTC
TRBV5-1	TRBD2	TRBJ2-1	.	CASSLATSGTDEQFF	TGCGCCAGCAGCTTGGCGACTAGCGGGACCGATGAGCAGTTCTTC
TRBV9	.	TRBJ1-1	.	CASSVQSNTEAFF	TGTGCCAGCAGCGTACAGTCGAACACTGAAGCTTTCTTT
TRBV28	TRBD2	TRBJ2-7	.	CASSVSTSGYEQYF	TGTGCCAGCAGTGTCTCTACTAGCGGCTACGAGCAGTACTTC
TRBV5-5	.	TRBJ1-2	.	CASSHGPVANYGYTF	TGTGCCAGCAGCCACGGACCGGTAGCTAACTATGGCTACACCTTC
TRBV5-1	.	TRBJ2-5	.	CASSLAEARELQTQYF	TGCGCCAGCAGCTTGGCTGAGGCCAGGGAATTACAGACCCAGTACTTC
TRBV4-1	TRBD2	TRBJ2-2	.	CASSQEPSGVPGTGELFF	TGCGCCAGCAGCCAAGAGCCTAGCGGGGTCCCCGGCACCGGGGAGCTGTTTTTT
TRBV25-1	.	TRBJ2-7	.	CASSRVGYEQYF	TGTGCCAGCAGCCGGGTCGGCTACGAGCAGTACTTC
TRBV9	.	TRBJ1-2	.	CASSPGGAGYTF	TGTGCCAGCAGCCCGGGGGGGGCAGGCTACACCTTC
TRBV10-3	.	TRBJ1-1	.	CAISEYQRAAFF	TGTGCCATCAGTGAGTATCAAAGGGCTGCTTTCTTT
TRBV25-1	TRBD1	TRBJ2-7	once	CASSEFGTGYYEQYF	TGTGCCAGCAGTGAATTTGGGACAGGGTACTACGAGCAGTACTTC
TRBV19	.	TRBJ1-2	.	CASLDRGGYTF	TGTGCCAGTCTAGATCGGGGCGGCTACACCTTC
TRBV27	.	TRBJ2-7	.	CASSLSFRGGTDAYEQYF	TGTGCCAGCAGTTTATCTTTTCGTGGCGGGACCGATGCTTACGAGCAGTACTTC
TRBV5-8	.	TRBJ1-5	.	CASSSAGWKVQPQHF	TGTGCCAGCAGCAGCGCGGGGTGGAAGGTTCAGCCCCAGCATTTT
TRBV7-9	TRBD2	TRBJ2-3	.	CASSPFRSGGTDTQYF	TGTGCCAGCAGCCCCTTCCGGTCGGGAGGAACAGATACGCAGTATTTT
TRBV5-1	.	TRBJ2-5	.	CASRSEGALPETQYF	TGCGCCAGCAGGTCGGAGGGGGCCCTCCCCGAGACCCAGTACTTC
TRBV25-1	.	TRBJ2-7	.	CASSEYGQTYEQYF	TGTGCCAGCAGTGAATACGGACAAACCTACGAGCAGTACTTC
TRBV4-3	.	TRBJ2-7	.	CASSPQPGGTSYEQYF	TGCGCCAGCAGCCCTCAACCTGGGGGGACCTCCTACGAGCAGTACTTC
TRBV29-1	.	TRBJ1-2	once	CSVEDYRQGEGYTF	TGCAGCGTTGAAGATTATCGGCAGGGAGAAGGCTACACCTTC
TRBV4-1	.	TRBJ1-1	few	CASSQEPTGANTEAFF	TGCGCCAGCAGCCAAGAGCCTACAGGCGCTAACACTGAAGCTTTCTTT
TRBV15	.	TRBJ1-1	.	CATSRDRGVNTEAFF	TGTGCCACCAGCAGAGATCGAGGTGTGAACACTGAAGCTTTCTTT
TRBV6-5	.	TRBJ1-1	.	CASRVTAYTEAFF	TGTGCCAGCAGGGTGACAGCTTACACTGAAGCTTTCTTT
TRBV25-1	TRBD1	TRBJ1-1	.	CASVRGRAGGTEAFF	TGTGCCAGCGTTCGGGGCAGGGCAGGGGGCACTGAAGCTTTCTTT
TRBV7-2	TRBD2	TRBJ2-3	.	CASSRTAREKLSDTQYF	TGTGCCAGCAGCCGAACGGCGCGGGAGAAACTGAGCGATACGCAGTATTTT
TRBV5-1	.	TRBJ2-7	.	CASSQGRSYEQYF	TGCGCCAGCAGCCAGGGCAGATCCTACGAGCAGTACTTC
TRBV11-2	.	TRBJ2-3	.	CASSLAGAADTQYF	TGTGCCAGCAGCTTAGCGGGAGCGGCAGATACGCAGTATTTT